This T cell receptor beta chain comes out of a study of cytomegalovirus exposure and HLA in healthy donors (dated 2017 in TCRdb). As for the study more broadly: An earlier analysis of some 620 of the donors reported over 250 Gb of sequence data and 95 million to 120 million unique TCR beta sequences obtained from 150 million to 200 million T cells. Genome-wide SNP genotypes for about 55% of the roughly 670 donors were used in a later genetic analysis, which treated that subset as a discovery cohort. An early release that covered about 640 HLA-typed donors contained around 300 gigabases of sequencing data and some 87 million unique TCR sequences. To study patterns of TCR occurrence, a later analysis re-analyzed previously published TCR beta repertoires from 550 to 800 donors and added high-resolution HLA genotyping. The number of typed donors differed by locus: about 620-640 for A, B, C, DRB1 and DQB1; approximately 540 for DQA1; some 610 for DPA1; and around 490 for DPB1. In an earlier analysis of 500 to 650 of the donors, high-throughput TCR beta sequencing was used to judge whether each TCR beta V gene segment behaved as functional or pseudogenic. Class I and class II HLA loci were covered by the typing at four-digit resolution. High-throughput TCR immunosequencing, statistical association of individual TCRs with disease status, and machine learning were combined to predict cytomegalovirus infection status. Donor age, sex, ethnicity and CMV serostatus were compiled alongside the repertoire data. The study aimed to test whether cataloging public T cell receptors could reveal signatures of past pathogen exposure. Among about 390 genotyped donors of the cohort, an average of approximately 230,000 unique TCR beta nucleotide sequences were sequenced per donor, roughly a sixth of them non-productive. Along with the roughly 710-subject first cohort, a separate validation cohort of more than 90 different subjects was used. Of the roughly 420 genotyped donors, less than 85% were placed in the genetic ancestry cluster associated with self-reported Caucasian donors. Rather than drawing on any new phenotypic data, the later analysis identified candidate immune exposures from TCR beta sequences and the way those sequences occurred across donors. Every repertoire in the discovery cohort had been generated on one and the same sequencing platform. The study profiled the T cell repertoires of 550 to 700 subjects by immunosequencing and related them to cytomegalovirus serostatus. Because of strong linkage in the cohort, five DR-DQ haplotypes were treated as single units for association and clustering.

Via the germline V gene (reference sequence), CDR1 is SEHNR and CDR2 FQNEAQ. V is pared back by 3 bases and J by 5 bases, with 8 bases lying between the germline termini. CDR3 length: 13 amino acids, cysteine to phenylalanine. Only CDR3 DNA remains: 39 bases, in frame from the first base. The paper as a whole reports these results and caveats: V-gene and J-gene trimming of TCR beta chains was associated with a missense DCLRE1C variant in a later genetic analysis, and the association was replicated in an independent cohort. In a later genetic analysis, fewer N-insertions in productive TCRs were reported among donors in an Asian-associated ancestry cluster than the roughly 700-donor mean. According to a later analysis, TCR association rates differed among HLA loci, with DRB1 alleles showing the most associated TCRs and HLA-C alleles showing the fewest. CMV serostatus was the only immune exposure information available for the cohort. In a later analysis, several top co-occurrence clusters were reported to appear linked to parvovirus B19, influenza, CMV and Epstein-Barr virus. Because some donors lacked HLA typing at each locus, the association tests relied only on the typed subset. In this cohort, only TCR beta chains were sequenced, and detectable features were limited by the absence of alpha or paired-chain data. A further reported finding was that TCR beta sequences accurately predicted the HLA-A and HLA-B alleles for most subjects in the first cohort. Because the 87-base-pair reads could not distinguish some IMGT-functional V segments, including TRBV6-2 and TRBV6-3, those segments were excluded. While some public TCRs were present in many individuals, most TCR sequences turned up only very rarely across donors. In the study, some 160 TCR beta chains were listed as associated with cytomegalovirus. A group of highly shared sequence variants was considered likely to be a technical artifact of the sequencing pipeline. When HLA alleles, especially DR and DQ, strongly co-occurred, TCR associations were difficult to assign to individual alleles. In a later analysis, more than 15,000 TCR beta sequences were associated with specific HLA alleles at a false discovery rate of 0.05. The authors suggested that the approach could potentially be generalized to other disease states and immunological phenotypes. Roughly uniform sequencing depth across donors was assumed in presence/absence analyses, although this assumption may not hold. Because counts were too low, roughly 18 rarely observed V segments, including chromosome 9 orphons, were left out of the earlier analysis of roughly 600 of the donors. An earlier analysis of approximately 570 of the donors showed that most TCR beta V segments appeared in productive rearrangements either about 87% or about 30% of the time, which broadly matched IMGT annotations. In a later analysis, HLA-associated TCR beta chains were found to be more clonally expanded and to have lower generation probabilities than equally common non-associated chains. According to a later analysis, most CMV-associated TCR beta chains appeared to be HLA-restricted, and the HLA associations seemed to be driven largely by CMV exposure. Correlated functional status among segregating V segments might reflect linkage disequilibrium, but an unknown experimental factor could not be ruled out. In both the original and validation cohorts, the classifier was reported to diagnose cytomegalovirus status with high specificity and sensitivity. Three of the identified cytomegalovirus-associated TCR beta chains were confirmed in vitro to be specific for cytomegalovirus antigens.

The cohort was made up of approximately 700 healthy bone marrow donors. All cohort members were sampled while nominally healthy, although unrecorded immune exposures were likely present. The donor tested CMV seronegative and was one of the 352 seronegative cohort members. A peripheral blood sample was collected from each donor, and TCR beta sequencing was performed on peripheral blood mononuclear cells. The Qiagen DNeasy Blood Extraction Kit was used to extract genomic DNA from the blood cell samples. Library method: the immunoSEQ multiplex PCR assay. For the multiplex PCR, a mixture combining 60 forward primers for TCR Vbeta segments and 13 reverse primers for TCR Jbeta segments was used. The CDR3 region of rearranged TCR beta genes was amplified from genomic DNA by a multiplex PCR assay. The amplified TCR beta libraries were sequenced on the Illumina HiSeq System as 87-base-pair reads. Concerning the study's data processing: A later analysis tallied 75 million to 85 million unique TCR beta chains across the 700 or so repertoires, and some 12 million of those chains were shared by two or more donors. A nearest-neighbor algorithm error-corrected the raw reads and collapsed the reads into unique sequences, merging closely related sequences to remove PCR and sequencing errors. V, D and J gene segments were assigned by aligning CDR3 sequences to IMGT reference sequences. For a sequence to be retained, at least a six-nucleotide match to both a V gene segment and a J gene segment was required. Rearrangements were called productive when the CDR3 lacked stop codons and stayed in frame with V and J; all others were non-productive. Following IMGT convention, CDR3 was defined as the stretch from the second conserved V-encoded cysteine to the conserved J-encoded phenylalanine. Sequences without an unambiguous match to a single V gene segment were excluded from the earlier analysis of several hundred of the donors. An earlier analysis of a few hundred of the donors called V segments functional above 56.7% productive rearrangements and segregating when the between-donor standard deviation exceeded 5%. To diagnose cytomegalovirus status from the catalog of TCR beta chain sequences, a statistical classification framework was built. In a later analysis, TCR nucleotide sequences were compared against IMGT/GENE-DB human TR gene sequences so that V and J genes could be assigned. A later analysis assigned CDR3 sequences and most-parsimonious VDJ recombination scenarios with the TCRdist pipeline. In a later analysis, each TCR beta chain was defined by its CDR3 amino acid sequence together with its V-gene family, and reads without a unique V-gene family were excluded. To address suspected cross-contamination and a sequencing artifact, a later analysis removed over 500 highly shared, low-generation-probability nucleotide sequences. For each public chain, a later analysis derived a clonal expansion index from normalized ranks of inferred template counts within each repertoire. In a later analysis, generation probabilities were computed with a VDJ recombination model fitted to out-of-frame rearrangements, and the resulting probabilities were checked against IGoR. A later analysis scored TCR-TCR, TCR-HLA and TCR-CMV co-occurrence with hypergeometric tests, applying a repertoire-size bias correction to TCR pairs. A later analysis estimated false discovery rates by permuting HLA or CMV assignments 20 times. In a later analysis, co-occurring TCRs were grouped with DBSCAN, and TCRdist sequence similarity was added when clustering was performed within HLA-allele-positive subsets. Repertoires with fewer than 30,000 or more than 120,000 public chains, plus five repertoires with anomalous nucleotide sharing, were excluded from co-occurrence clustering. The clones in this table, taken by TCRdb from immuneACCESS, are in-frame only. Not every clone is retained; where verified, under half of the shortfall comes from an unresolved V gene, and the cause of the rest is unknown. The D gene and trimming were derived from the DNA, and the V and J assignments and clone size from that table. For this sample there are around 120,000 clones; approximately 85% appear just once. 1.5% to 2% of the sample goes to the ten largest clones.

This clone showed up just once. The antigen it binds to is not known. No base quality information exists; no much larger clone differs at one position. The chain joins TRBV7-9 to TRBJ2-1, and TRBD2 may be the D gene, going by 5 matching bases. The source material was PBMCs. The receptor's source is a boy aged 5-17 years in good health and CMV-seronegative. DNA sequence: TGTGCCAGCAGCTTCGGACTCAACAATGAGCAGTTCTTC. The encoded protein is CASSFGLNNEQFF.